Listed below are T cell receptor beta chains from one sample, sequenced in a study of T cell responses to AZD1222 COVID-19 vaccine. Assay used: immunoSEQ multiplex PCR; TCRdb lists only in-frame clones, some missing. The sample yields some 150,000 clones, around 90% seen once. This sample comprised peripheral blood, obtained on day 0 of AZD1222 vaccination. Receptor source: an adult in good health. Each CDR3 is given with its conserved first and last residue. The D gene is left open where the match is weak. Clone size is given for some rows only: seen once, a few or many times, or a class if the clone is expanded.

size: .; J: TRBJ2-2; V: TRBV6-1; D: .; CDR3: CASSDLVGGHKRGGELFF; DNA: TGTGCCAGCAGTGACCTTGTCGGGGGACACAAGCGGGGCGGGGAGCTGTTTTTT
size: few; J: TRBJ1-2; V: TRBV11-2; D: TRBD1; CDR3: CASSRQGDGYTF; DNA: TGTGCCAGCAGCCGACAGGGGGATGGCTACACCTTC
size: .; J: TRBJ1-1; V: TRBV7-9; D: .; CDR3: CASSFRTYETEAFF; DNA: TGTGCCAGCAGCTTTAGGACCTACGAGACTGAAGCTTTCTTT
size: .; J: TRBJ2-1; V: TRBV9; D: .; CDR3: CASSPMYNEQFF; DNA: TGTGCCAGCAGCCCCATGTACAATGAGCAGTTCTTC
size: .; J: TRBJ2-7; V: TRBV4-2; D: TRBD2; CDR3: CASSQDGGRAVVYYEQYF; DNA: TGTGCCAGCAGCCAAGACGGCGGGAGGGCCGTCGTTTACTACGAGCAGTACTTC
size: once; J: TRBJ2-5; V: TRBV7-9; D: .; CDR3: CASSRTALQETQYF; DNA: TGTGCCAGCAGCCGGACAGCCCTTCAAGAGACCCAGTACTTC
size: .; J: TRBJ1-3; V: TRBV9; D: .; CDR3: CASSESGLVGNTIYF; DNA: TGTGCCAGCAGCGAATCCGGACTAGTCGGAAACACCATATATTTT
size: .; J: TRBJ2-1; V: TRBV19; D: TRBD2; CDR3: CASSKSGGVYNEQFF; DNA: TGTGCCAGTTCAAAAAGCGGGGGGGTCTACAATGAGCAGTTCTTC
size: .; J: TRBJ2-7; V: TRBV9; D: TRBD1; CDR3: CASSVGGTGVGQYF; DNA: TGTGCCAGCAGCGTAGGAGGGACAGGGGTTGGGCAGTACTTC
size: once; J: TRBJ1-1; V: TRBV25-1; D: .; CDR3: CASSMGANTEAFF; DNA: TGTGCCAGCAGTATGGGGGCCAACACTGAAGCTTTCTTT
size: once; J: TRBJ1-2; V: TRBV14; D: .; CDR3: CASSQDLAPRDF; DNA: TGTGCCAGCAGCCAAGATCTCGCACCTCGAGACTTC
size: once; J: TRBJ2-7; V: TRBV29-1; D: .; CDR3: CSVGPGSYEQYF; DNA: TGCAGCGTTGGCCCTGGATCATACGAGCAGTACTTC
size: .; J: TRBJ2-5; V: TRBV5-5; D: TRBD1; CDR3: CASSLRTGVGETQYF; DNA: TGTGCCAGCAGCTTAAGGACAGGGGTGGGGGAGACCCAGTACTTC
size: .; J: TRBJ2-3; V: TRBV7-9; D: .; CDR3: CASSSRLESTDTQYF; DNA: TGTGCCAGCAGCTCCAGACTGGAAAGCACAGATACGCAGTATTTT
size: .; J: TRBJ2-3; V: TRBV27; D: .; CDR3: CASSLWGATDTQYF; DNA: TGTGCCAGCAGTTTATGGGGGGCAACGGATACGCAGTATTTT
size: .; J: TRBJ1-5; V: TRBV6-6; D: .; CDR3: CASSGGVSGNQPQHF; DNA: TGTGCCAGCAGTGGGGGGGTGAGTGGCAATCAGCCCCAGCATTTT
size: .; J: TRBJ2-5; V: TRBV7-9; D: .; CDR3: CASSHDRLTAETQYF; DNA: TGTGCCAGCAGCCACGATCGCCTGACGGCGGAGACCCAGTACTTC
size: few; J: TRBJ2-3; V: TRBV7-2; D: TRBD2; CDR3: CASSLVGLAGSTDTQYF; DNA: TGTGCCAGCAGCTTAGTGGGACTAGCGGGCTCCACAGATACGCAGTATTTT
size: .; J: TRBJ1-2; V: TRBV12-3/TRBV12-4; D: .; CDR3: CASSRVTNYGYTF; DNA: TGTGCCAGCAGCCGGGTGACTAACTATGGCTACACCTTC
size: .; J: TRBJ1-2; V: TRBV5-6; D: .; CDR3: CASSIPRGNYGYTF; DNA: TGTGCCAGCAGCATTCCAAGGGGCAACTATGGCTACACCTTC
size: .; J: TRBJ1-3; V: TRBV20-1; D: .; CDR3: CSASSSGNTIYF; DNA: TGCAGTGCTAGTAGCTCTGGAAACACCATATATTTT
size: few; J: TRBJ1-1; V: TRBV5-8; D: TRBD1; CDR3: CASSGGDSKIVANTEAFF; DNA: TGTGCCAGCAGCGGGGGGGACAGTAAAATCGTAGCGAACACTGAAGCTTTCTTT
size: .; J: TRBJ1-5; V: TRBV4-3; D: .; CDR3: CASSQGDVGSNQPQHF; DNA: TGCGCCAGCAGCCAAGGGGACGTCGGGAGCAATCAGCCCCAGCATTTT
size: .; J: TRBJ2-7; V: TRBV16; D: .; CDR3: CASSQSQGRRSYEQYF; DNA: TGTGCCAGCAGCCAATCGCAAGGCAGAAGGTCCTACGAGCAGTACTTC
size: .; J: TRBJ1-1; V: TRBV7-8; D: TRBD1; CDR3: CASSSGGNTEAFF; DNA: TGTGCCAGCAGCTCAGGGGGGAACACTGAAGCTTTCTTT
size: once; J: TRBJ2-3; V: TRBV6-5; D: .; CDR3: CASRASTDTQYF; DNA: TGTGCCAGCAGGGCTAGCACAGATACGCAGTATTTT
size: .; J: TRBJ1-1; V: TRBV6-5; D: TRBD1; CDR3: CASSFSRTGGTEAFF; DNA: TGTGCCAGCAGTTTCTCCCGGACAGGGGGCACTGAAGCTTTCTTT
size: .; J: TRBJ2-7; V: TRBV6-5; D: TRBD1; CDR3: CASRRTGTGSYEQYF; DNA: TGTGCCAGCAGACGAACCGGGACAGGATCCTACGAGCAGTACTTC
size: .; J: TRBJ1-2; V: TRBV10-2; D: TRBD1; CDR3: CASRGQGLNYGYTF; DNA: TGCGCCAGCAGAGGACAGGGCTTGAACTATGGCTACACCTTC
size: .; J: TRBJ2-3; V: TRBV18; D: TRBD2; CDR3: CASSPIASGGAGTQYF; DNA: TGTGCCAGCTCACCTATCGCTAGCGGGGGGGCCGGTACGCAGTATTTT
size: .; J: TRBJ1-6; V: TRBV6-5; D: TRBD1; CDR3: CASSYGGTGYSPLHF; DNA: TGTGCCAGCAGTTACGGGGGGACAGGGTATTCACCCCTCCACTTT
size: .; J: TRBJ1-6; V: TRBV10-3; D: .; CDR3: CAISEFGNSPLHF; DNA: TGTGCCATCAGTGAGTTTGGGAATTCACCCCTCCACTTT
size: .; J: TRBJ1-5; V: TRBV9; D: .; CDR3: CASSVGRGPQPQHF; DNA: TGTGCCAGCAGCGTAGGCAGGGGACCTCAGCCCCAGCATTTT
size: .; J: TRBJ1-2; V: TRBV5-1; D: .; CDR3: CASSLAQNFYGYTF; DNA: TGCGCCAGCAGCTTGGCACAGAACTTCTATGGCTACACCTTC
size: .; J: TRBJ1-2; V: TRBV2; D: .; CDR3: CASSERQKDYGYTF; DNA: TGTGCCAGCAGTGAAAGACAGAAAGACTATGGCTACACCTTC
size: .; J: TRBJ2-1; V: TRBV18; D: .; CDR3: CASSNLPGSSYNEQFF; DNA: TGTGCCAGCTCTAACCTCCCGGGGAGCTCCTACAATGAGCAGTTCTTC
size: few; J: TRBJ1-6; V: TRBV7-9; D: .; CDR3: CASSRPGSSYNSPLHF; DNA: TGTGCCAGCAGCCGTCCGGGTAGCTCCTATAATTCACCCCTCCACTTT
size: once; J: TRBJ2-7; V: TRBV6-5; D: TRBD1; CDR3: CASSKLRTGDYEQYF; DNA: TGTGCCAGCAGCAAGCTCCGGACAGGGGACTACGAGCAGTACTTC